This T cell receptor beta chain was identified in a study of shared clonotypes between healthy human individuals. The CDR3 has 14 residues. CDR1 is SEHNR and CDR2 is FQNEAQ in the germline V gene (reference sequence). V trimming: 1 base; J trimming: 4 bases; junction bases outside the gene matches: 0. Whole-study results and caveats: Non-shared clonotypes had lower generation probabilities than those shared by all four donors.

A remark on this clone: Its antigen is not known.

Deep was the level at which the assay was run. Sequencing was performed with immunoSEQ multiplex PCR; in TCRdb, only in-frame clones are kept and a portion is missing. The data hold some 350,000 clones, with 74% observed a single time. The TCR comes from a man between 25 and 39 years old in good health. Sequencing was done on a sample of memory CD4+ T cells sorted from blood. Specified subset: CD45RA-negative fraction. This sequence joins TRBV7-9 and TRBJ1-5; 8 nucleotides agree with TRBD1. CDR3 in amino acids: CASSLGQGNQPQHF. The CDR3 DNA reads TGTGCCAGCAGCTTAGGACAGGGGAATCAGCCCCAGCATTTT. The full variable domain, its missing parts supplied by reference TRBV7-9 and TRBJ1-5, is DTGVSQNPRHKITKRGQNVTFRCDPISEHNRLYWYRQTLGQGPEFLTYFQNEAQLEKSRLLSDRFSAERPKGSFSTLEIQRTEQGDSAMYLCASSLGQGNQPQHFGDGTRLSIL.